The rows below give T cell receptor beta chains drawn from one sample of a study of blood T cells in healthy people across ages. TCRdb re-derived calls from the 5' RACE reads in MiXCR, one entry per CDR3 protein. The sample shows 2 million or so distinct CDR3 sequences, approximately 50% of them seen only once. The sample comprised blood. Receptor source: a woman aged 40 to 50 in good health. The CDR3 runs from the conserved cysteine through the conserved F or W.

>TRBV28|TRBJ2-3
CASSTAASGTDTQYF
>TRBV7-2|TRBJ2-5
CASKTSGFGETQYF
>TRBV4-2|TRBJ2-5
CASSQEGLAQYQETQYF
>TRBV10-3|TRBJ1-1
CAISGGDRGETEAFF
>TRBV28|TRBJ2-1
CASTSIPGQGYNEQFF
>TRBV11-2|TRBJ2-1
CASSFVGSYNEQFF
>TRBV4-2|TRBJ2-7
CASSQVEGSGYEQYF
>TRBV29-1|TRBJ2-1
CSVEGGDSYNEQFF
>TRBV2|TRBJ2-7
CASSLTGDGSYEQYF
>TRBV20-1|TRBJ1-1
CSAPPGGTTEAFF
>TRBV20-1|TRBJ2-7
CSASLDYEQYF
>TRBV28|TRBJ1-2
CAIPDGTANYGYTF
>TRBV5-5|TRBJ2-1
CASNHVVGLPGNEQFF
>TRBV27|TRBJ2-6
CASSFTLGRLGSGANVLTF
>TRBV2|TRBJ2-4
CASSLSLQYF
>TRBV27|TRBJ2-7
CASSPSGTSRYEQYF
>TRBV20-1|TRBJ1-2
CSARDKGRNYGYTF
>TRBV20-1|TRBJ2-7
CSATTGTAMGQQYF
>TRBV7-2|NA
CASSSSRQTQYF
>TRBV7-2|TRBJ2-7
CASSLASSGGSYEQYF
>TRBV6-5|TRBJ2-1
CASKNGGGSYNEQFF
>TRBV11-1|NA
CASSISGKGKTQYF
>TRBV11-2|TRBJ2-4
CASSARGAPAYNEQYF
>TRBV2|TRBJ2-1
CASPGEDEQFF
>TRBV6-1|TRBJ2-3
CASSDPYTEDLGPDTQYF
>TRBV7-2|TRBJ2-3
CASSSPGQGRTDTQYF
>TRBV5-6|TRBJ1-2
CASSYYDRGGGYTF
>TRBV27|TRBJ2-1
CASIRVLAEGEQFF
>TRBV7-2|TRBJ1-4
CASSPDRPGATNEKLFF
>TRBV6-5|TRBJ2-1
CASSYDRQRRGSNEQFF
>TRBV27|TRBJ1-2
CASSKDRLYGYTF
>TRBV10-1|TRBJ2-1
CASSESYRLKFTWQFF
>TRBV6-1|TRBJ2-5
CASRRDRGGYNEQYF
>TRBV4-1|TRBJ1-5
CASSQTEGNQPQHF
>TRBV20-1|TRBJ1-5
CSARDVRANQPQHF
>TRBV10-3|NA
CAVSGQTYEQYF
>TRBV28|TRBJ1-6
CASTRRGFNSPLHF
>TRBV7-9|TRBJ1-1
CASTGEEAFF
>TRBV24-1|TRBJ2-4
CATSDFADRGGTKYF
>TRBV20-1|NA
CSAPGTEYQETQFF
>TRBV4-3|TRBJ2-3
CASSQDRFGGQLNTDTQYF
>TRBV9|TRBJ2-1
CASSVGSGSGGAQQFF
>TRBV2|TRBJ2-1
CASSRRHRSSYNEQFF
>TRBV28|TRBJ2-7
CASSPGGRSSEQYF
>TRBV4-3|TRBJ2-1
CASSHRRWLAGVPSYNEQFF
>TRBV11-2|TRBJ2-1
CASSDQRGGNYNEQFF
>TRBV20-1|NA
CSASHKNIQYF
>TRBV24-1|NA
CATRDLRGGETQYF
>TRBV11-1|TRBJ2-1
CASSKIRGSYNEQFF
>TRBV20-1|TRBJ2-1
CSARDPRPMAYNEQFF
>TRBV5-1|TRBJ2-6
CASSSRLAGGSGANVLTF
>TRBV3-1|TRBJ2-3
CASSQEGNSDTQYF
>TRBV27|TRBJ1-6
CASSLIHPFRSSYNSPLHF
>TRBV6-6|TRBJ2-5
CASSYSTELKETQYF
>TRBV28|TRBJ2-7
CASRGILAAFYEQYF
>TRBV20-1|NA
CSASLRTALLQETQYF
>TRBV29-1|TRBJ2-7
CSVVADAGGEQYF